This TCR beta chain was identified during a study of CD8+CD57+ T cells in acquired aplastic anemia. The CDR3 has 12 residues. The V gene lost 7 bases and the J gene lost 6 bases, with 11 bases spanning the gap. Germline lookup yields CDR1 SNHLY and CDR2 FYNNEI. Findings of the study overall: Patients shared some 30 CD8+ CDR3 sequences with controls.

In this sample, this clonotype is medium-sized. What it binds is unknown. Profiles of TCR beta VDJ and CDR3 were generated from a genomic DNA template. In TCRdb, the reads were re-called with MiXCR into one record per CDR3 protein. The data show some 68,000 distinct CDR3 sequences, with around half seen just once and roughly 8% held by the top ten. The sequenced sample was sorted CD4+, CD8+, or CD8+CD57+ T cells (not recorded which) from PBMCs. The TCR sequence derives from a human donor in good health, serving as a control. V usage is TRBV2 and J usage is TRBJ2-3, with a weak D call TRBD2 (5 bases). The CDR3, as DNA: TGTGCCAGCATGGGAGTTCGGGATACGCAGTATTTT. As protein: CASMGVRDTQYF.